This T cell receptor (beta chain) appears in the sequencing data of a study of metastatic and nonmetastatic thyroid tumors. As for the study in general: Repertoires of blood and of tissue (tumor or nodule) from malignant and benign thyroid patients were compared.

In the study's own analysis: A distant-metastasis classifier for papillary thyroid cancer was built using CDR3 differences across clinicopathological groups. TCRdb re-called the PCR reads with MiXCR. For this entry, the V and J calls and clone size follow TCRdb and not the study's own pipeline. This table holds tens of thousands of clones, approximately 17% found once. No patient received treatment before thyroid surgery. This clone was seen many times. Its antigen is still unknown. Study-wide results and limits: As reported, TCR beta diversity in blood and tumor was significantly higher in malignant thyroid tumors than in benign nodules.

The V end lost 1 base, the J end lost 1 base, and 10 bases lay between the germline ends. The V gene's germline CDR1 is MDHEN and CDR2 SYDVKM. The CDR3 sequence is 15 residues long. Sequencing input: blood. The source is a female donor with papillary thyroid cancer or a benign thyroid nodule (not recorded which). Some clones in this sample may be carry-over from other donors' samples. J is TRBJ1-1 and V is TRBV28; no clear D gene. In DNA, the CDR3 is TGTGCCAGCAGTTTATCGTACAGAAAGAACACTGAAGCTTTCTTT. Encoded protein: CASSLSYRKNTEAFF. Combining the CDR3 with reference TRBV28 and TRBJ1-1 gives the whole variable domain DVKVTQSSRYLVKRTGEKVFLECVQDMDHENMFWYRQDPGLGLRLIYFSYDVKMKEKGDIPEGYSVSREKKERFSLILESASTNQTSMYLCASSLSYRKNTEAFFGQGTRLTVV.